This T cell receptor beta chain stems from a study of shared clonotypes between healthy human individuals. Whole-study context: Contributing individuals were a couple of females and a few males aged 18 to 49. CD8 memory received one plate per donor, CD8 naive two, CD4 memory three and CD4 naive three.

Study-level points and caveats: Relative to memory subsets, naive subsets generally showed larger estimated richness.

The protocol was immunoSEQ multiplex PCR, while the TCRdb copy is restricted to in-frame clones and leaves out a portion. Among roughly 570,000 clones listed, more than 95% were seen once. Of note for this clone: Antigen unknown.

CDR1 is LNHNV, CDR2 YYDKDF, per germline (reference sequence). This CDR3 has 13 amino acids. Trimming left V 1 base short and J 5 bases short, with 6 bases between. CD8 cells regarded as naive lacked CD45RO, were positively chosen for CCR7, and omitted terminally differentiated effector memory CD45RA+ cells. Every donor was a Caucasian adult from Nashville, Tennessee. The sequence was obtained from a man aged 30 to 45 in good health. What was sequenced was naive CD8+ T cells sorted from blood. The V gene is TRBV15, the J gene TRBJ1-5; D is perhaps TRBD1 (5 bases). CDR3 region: CATSRVGDQPQHF. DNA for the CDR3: TGTGCCACCAGCAGAGTGGGGGATCAGCCCCAGCATTTT.